The rows below give T cell receptor beta chains drawn from one sample of a study of blood T cell repertoires in COVID-19. Sequencing was performed with immunoSEQ multiplex PCR; in TCRdb, only in-frame clones are kept and a portion is missing. The data contain some 110,000 clones, 70% to 90% of them singletons. The sample consisted of peripheral blood. These receptors were collected from a man aged 65 to 79 who had recovered from COVID-19. Both conserved end residues are part of each CDR3. Each record gives: V gene, J gene, CDR3 protein.

>TRBV6-6|TRBJ1-3
CASRPNRGLSGNTIYF
>TRBV6-4|TRBJ1-2
CASSDSPGAGGYTF
>TRBV19|TRBJ2-1
CASSVTGSPYNEQFF
>TRBV7-9|TRBJ1-2
CASSLLLGLSTGGYTF
>TRBV29-1|TRBJ1-4
CSVRRRRTNEKLFF
>TRBV5-1|TRBJ2-2
CASSLDRGTGELFF
>TRBV7-8|TRBJ2-7
CASSYAGYYEQYF
>TRBV7-9|TRBJ2-1
CASSHFVSSYNEQFF
>TRBV9|TRBJ1-2
CASSVLGTGNYGYTF
>TRBV5-6|TRBJ1-5
CASSLNRVNNQPQHF
>TRBV3-1/TRBV3-2|TRBJ1-3
CASSETINMGTAGNTIYF
>TRBV18|TRBJ1-1
CASSPRQVTNTEAFF
>TRBV3-1/TRBV3-2|TRBJ2-3
CASSRTSGGTDTQYF
>TRBV4-3|TRBJ2-7
CASSQVAGGYEQYF
>TRBV3-1/TRBV3-2|TRBJ2-7
CASRGGATYEQYF
>TRBV15|TRBJ2-7
CATSRGRSGEQYF
>TRBV5-1|TRBJ2-1
CASSLVDRGDNEQFF
>TRBV14|TRBJ1-2
CASSQGQGYYGYTF
>TRBV30|TRBJ2-1
CAWSDGRLNEQFF
>TRBV18|TRBJ1-5
CASSLLSWTGNQPQHF
>TRBV12-5|TRBJ2-3
CASGLGLAGVTDTQYF
>TRBV27|TRBJ1-1
CASSTGGGNTEAFF
>TRBV5-1|TRBJ1-1
CASSQGSAAEAFF
>TRBV15|TRBJ1-4
CATSREAALPTVEKLFF
>TRBV19|TRBJ2-1
CASSRARDRVDEQFF
>TRBV19|TRBJ2-3
CASSISTAPDTQYF
>TRBV30|TRBJ2-7
CAWSVGPSGEQYF
>TRBV10-2|TRBJ1-6
CASSDMGGSPLHF
>TRBV7-7|TRBJ1-1
CASSRRAGTEAFF
>TRBV6-4|TRBJ1-6
CASSRDRNSPLHF
>TRBV18|TRBJ2-7
CASSPPLGQGGLQYF
>TRBV7-9|TRBJ2-4
CASSVQRDGSNIQYF
>TRBV3-1/TRBV3-2|TRBJ2-6
CASSQDGGRAGANVLTF
>TRBV10-3|TRBJ2-2
CAISLAGGNTGELFF
>TRBV7-2|TRBJ1-4
CASSLEAGLNNEKLFF
>TRBV10-3|TRBJ2-1
CAISDPSGRTNEQFF
>TRBV11-1|TRBJ2-7
CASSPGLADYEQYF
>TRBV2|TRBJ2-3
CASDSTSGSLSRPNF
>TRBV9|TRBJ2-3
CASSVGTSGGASTDTQYF
>TRBV2|TRBJ2-4
CASSPPQGMSAKNIQYF
>TRBV5-4|TRBJ2-1
CASSLRTTSGSSSYNEQFF
>TRBV7-3|TRBJ2-2
CASSAPGTGSTGELFF
>TRBV3-1/TRBV3-2|TRBJ2-7
CASSLSAYEQYF
>TRBV5-4|TRBJ1-2
CASSLAWRDEGYTF
>TRBV6-5|TRBJ2-5
CASTRGTGGETQYF
>TRBV24-1|TRBJ2-2
CATSDPGLAESTGELFF
>TRBV2|TRBJ1-3
CASSRDRPSSGNTIYF
>TRBV7-2|TRBJ2-3
CASSLEGGYTQYF
>TRBV6-5|TRBJ2-1
CASSYSGAREFF
>TRBV28|TRBJ2-7
CASSSSSGSYEQYF
>TRBV2|TRBJ2-3
CASSLGSGGRGTDTQYF